The following is a T cell receptor (beta chain) sequence with its context. This entry is derived from a study of blood T cell repertoires in COVID-19. Study-wide context: Whether acute or convalescent, the COVID-19 samples came from the United States, Italy and Spain.

V was shortened by 3 bases and J by 6 bases, with 14 bases between the two germline ends. Germline CDR1 KGHSH, CDR2 LQKENI. This CDR3 is 14 amino acids long. Clones were read by immunoSEQ multiplex PCR, and TCRdb kept only the in-frame ones, dropping some. The sample lists 150,000 to 200,000 clones, roughly 80% occurring once. This chain uses TRBV18 with TRBJ1-1; a weak D match, TRBD1 (5 bases). The sequenced material came from peripheral blood. The origin of this receptor is a man in his sixties with active or convalescent COVID-19. CDR3 in DNA: TGTGCCAGCTCACCTTTGAAGGGGCAGGCTGAAGCTTTCTTT. It is translated as CASSPLKGQAEAFF.